The clone carrying this T cell receptor beta chain was counted a few times. Its specificity is unknown. This CDR3 has 14 amino acids. Germline V gene lookup returns CDR1 KGHSH and CDR2 LQKENI. Trimming at V came to 5 bases and at J to 7 bases, leaving 6 bases not matched to a gene. The data belong to a study of CD8 T cells in ankylosing spondylitis. Overall study results and limits: A TCR beta motif made of roughly eight highly homologous variants seemed typical of ankylosing spondylitis blood.

TCRdb redid the calling of the 5' RACE reads with MiXCR, one entry per CDR3 protein. Seen here are 700,000 to 850,000 distinct CDR3 sequences, 10% to 15% observed once, and the top ten hold approximately 0.51%. Source material: blood, either unsorted or a sorted T cell fraction (not recorded which). The sequence was collected from a male donor with ankylosing spondylitis. The chain recombines TRBV18 with TRBJ1-5, with 9 bases fitting TRBD1. The CDR3: CASSNSGTGQPQHF. The CDR3 DNA sequence: TGTGCCAGCTCAAATTCTGGGACAGGGCAGCCCCAGCATTTT.